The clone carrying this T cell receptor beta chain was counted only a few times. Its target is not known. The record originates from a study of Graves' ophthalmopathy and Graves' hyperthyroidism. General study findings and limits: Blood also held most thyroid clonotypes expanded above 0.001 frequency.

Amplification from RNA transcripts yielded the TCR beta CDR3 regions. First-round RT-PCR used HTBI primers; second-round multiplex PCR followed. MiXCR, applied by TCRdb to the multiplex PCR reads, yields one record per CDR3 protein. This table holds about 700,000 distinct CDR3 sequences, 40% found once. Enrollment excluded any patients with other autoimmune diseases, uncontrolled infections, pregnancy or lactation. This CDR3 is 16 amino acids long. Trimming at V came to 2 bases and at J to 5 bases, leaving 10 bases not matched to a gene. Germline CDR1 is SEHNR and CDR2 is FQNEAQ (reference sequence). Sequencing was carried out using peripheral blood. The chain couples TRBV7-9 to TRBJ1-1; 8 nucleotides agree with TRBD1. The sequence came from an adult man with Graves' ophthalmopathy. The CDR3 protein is CASSLPQGALWTEAFF. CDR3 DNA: TGTGCCAGCAGCTTACCTCAGGGGGCACTATGGACTGAAGCTTTCTTT.